This T cell receptor (beta chain) was profiled in a study of cytotoxic CD8 clonotypes in ibrutinib-treated CLL. Looking at the study overall: Enrolment comprised around 11 relapsed/refractory and 15 treatment-naive patients; 17 to 18 were IGHV unmutated. General study results and limits: The study found clonality rose at ibrutinib response, then fell toward baseline at progression. Clonality correlated strongly with circulating CD8+ T cells and exceeded age-matched healthy donors at baseline.

To note about this clone: Its matching antigen is unknown.

The authors obtained roughly 1.8 micrograms of genomic DNA from cryopreserved PBMCs for TCR beta libraries. J was trimmed by 0 bases and V by 6 bases; bases with no gene match: 5. Germline values: CDR1 MNHEY, CDR2 SMNVEV (reference sequence). The CDR3 consists of 14 residues. The method was immunoSEQ multiplex PCR; TCRdb's version includes in-frame clones alone and lacks a portion of them. The repertoire holds roughly 52,000 clones, around half seen once, with around a third in the top ten. This chain connects TRBV27 to TRBJ2-7, with 7 bases lining up with TRBD2. The sample here was PBMCs, taken after 12 months of ibrutinib treatment. The TCR originated in a human donor with chronic lymphocytic leukemia. The CDR3 protein is CASSGRGTSYEQYF. The CDR3 DNA follows: TGTGCCAGCAGCGGGCGGGGGACCTCCTACGAGCAGTACTTC.